Following are 23 T cell receptor beta chains from one sample sequenced in a study of T cell changes during pregnancy in multiple sclerosis. Sequencing was performed with immunoSEQ multiplex PCR; in TCRdb, only in-frame clones are kept and a portion is missing. The sample holds just under 65,000 clones, around 96% seen once. Sequencing was performed on CD8+ T cells from peripheral blood mononuclear cells, taken after pregnancy. The receptors originated from a female donor with multiple sclerosis, enrolled in a pregnancy study.

J is TRBJ1-3 and V is TRBV7-9; no definite D call. The ends were cut back, 6 bases at V and 4 bases at J, with 7 bases in the middle. This CDR3 has 12 amino acids. Germline CDR1 and CDR2: SEHNR and FQNEAQ (reference sequence). CDR3 in amino acids: CASSYSGNTIYF. In nucleotides, the CDR3 is TGTGCCAGCAGTTACAGCGGAAACACCATATATTTT.

As to this clone: Because the CDR3 is missing its conserved closing phenylalanine or tryptophan, this is likely a read error. This chain uses TRBV5-1 with TRBJ2-7; 10 bases fit TRBD1. The germline gives CDR1 SGHRS, CDR2 YFSETQ. V lost 4 bases and J lost 4; bases outside the gene matches: 8. The length of the CDR3 is 15 residues. The DNA for the CDR3 is TGCGCCAGCAGCGCTAGGACAGGGGGAGGTTACGAGCAGTACCTC. Its translation: CASSARTGGGYEQYL.

The chain couples TRBV5-1 to TRBJ2-3; D remains unclear. The CDR3 sequence is 13 residues long. CDR1 SGHRS and CDR2 YFSETQ come from the germline V gene. V lost 3 bases and J lost 3, with 8 bases in between. The CDR3 is CASSSITTDTQYF. CDR3 nucleotides: TGCGCCAGCAGCTCTATCACGACAGATACGCAGTATTTT.

This clone appeared a single time. The rearrangement uses TRBV9 and TRBJ2-2, with unresolved D. The ends were cut back, 0 bases at V and 2 bases at J, with 8 bases in the middle. The CDR3 runs to 15 residues. Germline CDR1 SGDLS, CDR2 YYNGEE. The CDR3 spells CASSVGAVNTGELFF. CDR3 DNA sequence: TGTGCCAGCAGCGTAGGGGCAGTTAACACCGGGGAGCTGTTTTTT.

The chain is built from TRBV4-2 and TRBJ1-5; a possible D gene is TRBD1 (5 bases). Germline CDR1 LGHNA, CDR2 YNFKEQ. This CDR3 has 15 amino acids. Trimming pared 0 bases from V and 2 bases from J, leaving 8 bases between. CDR3 nucleotide sequence: TGTGCCAGCAGCCAAGAATTACAGGGCAATCAGCCCCAGCATTTT. Translated, it gives CASSQELQGNQPQHF.

CDR3 DNA sequence: TGTGCCAGCACCGGGGACTTCTCCACAGATACGCAGTATTTT. This codes for CASTGDFSTDTQYF. The V and J genes are TRBV7-9 and TRBJ2-3; D perhaps matches TRBD2 (6 bases). Per germline, CDR1 SEHNR and CDR2 FQNEAQ (reference sequence). Trimming stripped 7 bases from V and 2 bases from J, with 13 bases between. This CDR3 is built from 14 residues.

This sequence joins TRBV30 and TRBJ1-5; D gene uncertain. V lost 2 bases and J 1 base, leaving 15 bases between the germline ends. The V gene's germline CDR1 is GTSNPN and CDR2 SVGIG (reference sequence). The CDR3 spans 16 residues. The CDR3 DNA is TGTGCCTGGAGTCAGCGCATCGGACTGAGCAATCAGCCCCAGCATTTT. Amino acid sequence: CAWSQRIGLSNQPQHF.

V usage is TRBV7-9 and J usage is TRBJ2-1; D is possibly TRBD2 (5 bases). Trimming removed 7 bases at V and 7 bases at J, with 17 bases between. The CDR3 is 14 residues long. Germline V gene lookup returns CDR1 SEHNR and CDR2 FQNEAQ (reference sequence). This CDR3 reads CASKTGQRDNEQFF. The CDR3 nucleotides read TGTGCCAGCAAGACGGGTCAGAGGGATAATGAGCAGTTCTTC.

The chain couples TRBV7-3 to TRBJ2-1; possibly TRBD2 for D (6 bases). Looked up from germline, CDR1 is SGHTA and CDR2 is FQGTGA. With 6 bases removed from V and 8 bases from J, the gap between germline ends came to 20 bases. CDR3 length: 15 amino acids. The CDR3 region is CASSPSGVRGDEQFF. The CDR3 DNA sequence: TGTGCCAGCAGTCCGTCGGGAGTCCGAGGGGATGAGCAGTTCTTC.

The chain employs TRBV15 and TRBJ2-1; D gene ambiguous. This CDR3 comprises 15 residues. Germline values: CDR1 LNHNV, CDR2 YYDKDF (reference sequence). Trimming removed 0 bases at V and 5 bases at J, with 11 bases between. The CDR3 spells CATSRDLGLNNEQFF. CDR3 bases: TGTGCCACCAGCAGAGATCTCGGGTTAAACAATGAGCAGTTCTTC.

The rearrangement uses TRBV7-3 and TRBJ2-3, with a possible D match to TRBD1 (6 bases). Trimming shortened V by 5 bases and J by 4 bases, and 10 bases separated the two germline ends. This CDR3 is 13 amino acids long. CDR1 and CDR2 from the germline V gene are SGHTA and FQGTGA. The CDR3: CASSTTGPDTQYF. The DNA of the CDR3 is TGTGCCAGCAGCACAACAGGGCCAGATACGCAGTATTTT.

The rearrangement uses TRBV6-6 and TRBJ2-1, with 10 nucleotides matching TRBD2. The germline CDR1 and CDR2 sequences are MNHNY and SVGAGI (reference sequence). The CDR3 covers 14 residues. V lost 5 bases, J lost 6 bases, and 4 bases stayed unmatched. In DNA form, the CDR3 reads TGTGCCAGCAGTCTAGCGGGAGTCTTCAATGAGCAGTTCTTC. Encoded protein: CASSLAGVFNEQFF.

The V and J genes are TRBV5-1 and TRBJ2-1; a weak D match, TRBD2 (5 bases). CDR1 and CDR2 from the germline V gene are SGHRS and YFSETQ. The length of the CDR3 is 13 residues. V lost 0 bases and J 4 bases, leaving 5 bases between the germline ends. CDR3 sequence reads: CASSLGGYNEQFF. As DNA, the CDR3 is TGCGCCAGCAGCTTGGGCGGGTACAATGAGCAGTTCTTC.

The V gene is TRBV2, the J gene TRBJ2-7; perhaps TRBD2 as D (5 bases). V dropped 7 bases and J dropped 2 bases, with 24 bases sitting between them. Germline CDR1 and CDR2: SNHLY and FYNNEI. CDR3 length equals 17 residues. CDR3 bases: TGTGCCAGCAAAGCCCCGCGTAGTGGCGGGCTACCCTACGAGCAGTACTTC. Its translation: CASKAPRSGGLPYEQYF.

The genes are TRBV27 and TRBJ1-4; 9 bases match TRBD1. Germline V CDR1 and CDR2: MNHEY, SMNVEV (reference sequence). Germline trimming cut 5 bases from V and 8 bases from J; bases unmatched to any gene: 6. This CDR3 spans 14 amino acids. CDR3 in amino acids: CASSLGQGREKLFF. The CDR3 nucleotides are TGTGCCAGCAGTCTAGGACAGGGGCGAGAAAAACTGTTTTTT.

The J gene is TRBJ2-1, the V gene TRBV19; D is possibly TRBD1 (6 bases). Between the trimmed V and J ends, which lost 7 bases and 4 bases, there was a span of 14 bases. The CDR3 loop spans 14 amino acids. The germline CDR1 and CDR2 sequences are LNHDA and SQIVND (reference sequence). The CDR3 DNA reads TGTGCCAGTACCACCGGGACACTGTACAATGAGCAGTTCTTC. This encodes CASTTGTLYNEQFF.

The rearrangement uses TRBV27 and TRBJ1-2; tentatively, D is TRBD1 (6 bases). The ends were cut back, 2 bases at V and 6 bases at J, with 10 bases in the middle. There are 13 residues in the CDR3. In germline, CDR1 is MNHEY, CDR2 SMNVEV (reference sequence). The CDR3 reads CASSLGGGDGYTF. DNA of the CDR3: TGTGCCAGCAGTTTAGGGGGGGGCGATGGCTACACCTTC.

This chain connects TRBV13 to TRBJ2-5, with 8 bases identical to TRBD2. This CDR3 spans 14 amino acids. With V trimmed by 2 bases and J by 4 bases, 3 bases remained unmatched. Germline V gene sequence: CDR1 PRHDT, CDR2 FYEKMQ (reference sequence). This CDR3 reads CASSLLAGGETQYF. DNA of the CDR3: TGTGCCAGCAGCTTACTAGCGGGTGGAGAGACCCAGTACTTC.

V gene TRBV6-5 combines with J gene TRBJ2-1; TRBD2 matches 10 bases. The junction had 2 bases not matched to a gene; V was cut back by 2 bases and J by 4 bases. From germline, CDR1 is MNHEY and CDR2 SVGAGI. This CDR3 is built from 15 residues. CDR3 in DNA: TGTGCCAGCAGTTACGGGACTAGCGCGTACAATGAGCAGTTCTTC. Translated, it gives CASSYGTSAYNEQFF.

This rearrangement joins TRBV5-6 to TRBJ1-1; a possible D gene is TRBD1 (6 bases). Deletions cut 4 bases from V and 4 bases from J, with 14 bases between. Per the germline V gene, CDR1 is SGHDT and CDR2 is YYEEEE. This CDR3 comprises 14 residues. The CDR3 nucleotides are TGTGCCAGCAGCCCGGGAGGGGGAGGCACTGAAGCTTTCTTT. Its translation: CASSPGGGGTEAFF. Using reference TRBV5-6 and TRBJ1-1 for the parts outside the CDR3, the full variable domain is DAGVTQSPTHLIKTRGQQVTLRCSPKSGHDTVSWYQQALGQGPQFIFQYYEEEERQRGNFPDRFSGHQFPNYSSELNVNALLLGDSALYLCASSPGGGGTEAFFGQGTRLTVV.

This chain uses TRBV28 with TRBJ1-5, with D perhaps matching TRBD1 (5 bases). V lost 7 bases and J 3 bases, leaving 13 bases between the germline ends. Germline assignment: CDR1 MDHEN and CDR2 SYDVKM. The CDR3 is 14 amino acids. CDR3 sequence reads: CASTPDSYNQPQHF. The CDR3, as DNA: TGTGCCAGCACCCCCGACAGCTACAATCAGCCCCAGCATTTT. Looking up the rest from reference TRBV28 and TRBJ1-5 gives the full variable domain: DVKVTQSSRYLVKRTGEKVFLECVQDMDHENMFWYRQDPGLGLRLIYFSYDVKMKEKGDIPEGYSVSREKKERFSLILESASTNQTSMYLCASTPDSYNQPQHFGDGTRLSIL.

This chain uses TRBV27 with TRBJ2-3; D call uncertain. V was pared by 3 bases and J by 7 bases, with 20 bases between. The germline CDR1 and CDR2 sequences are MNHEY and SMNVEV (reference sequence). This CDR3 has 16 residues. CDR3 sequence: CASSFVAQRMKHTQYF. The CDR3, as DNA: TGTGCCAGCAGTTTCGTGGCTCAGAGGATGAAGCATACGCAGTATTTT.

The J gene is TRBJ2-7, the V gene TRBV5-6, with D perhaps matching TRBD1 (6 bases). This CDR3 has 12 amino acids. CDR1 SGHDT and CDR2 YYEEEE come from the germline V gene. The V and J ends lost 4 bases and 3 bases respectively, with 8 bases between them. The CDR3 sequence: CASSKQGYEQYF. CDR3 bases: TGTGCCAGCAGCAAACAGGGCTACGAGCAGTACTTC.